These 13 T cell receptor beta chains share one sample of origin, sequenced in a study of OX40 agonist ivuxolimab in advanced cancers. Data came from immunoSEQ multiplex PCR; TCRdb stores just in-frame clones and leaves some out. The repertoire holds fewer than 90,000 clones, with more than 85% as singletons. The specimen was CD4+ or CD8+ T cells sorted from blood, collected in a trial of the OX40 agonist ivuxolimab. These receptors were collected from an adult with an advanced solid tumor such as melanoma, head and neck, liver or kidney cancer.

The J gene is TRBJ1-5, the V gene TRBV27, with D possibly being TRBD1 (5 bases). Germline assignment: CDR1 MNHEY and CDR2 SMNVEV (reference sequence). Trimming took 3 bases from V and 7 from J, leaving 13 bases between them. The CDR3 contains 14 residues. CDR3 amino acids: CASSLGGENQPQHF. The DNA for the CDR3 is TGTGCCAGCAGTTTGGGGGGAGAGAACCAGCCCCAGCATTTT.

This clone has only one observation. The CDR3 DNA follows: TGTGCCAGGCGGAGGGAATTATGGCAAGAGACCCAGTACTTC. Its translation is CARRRELWQETQYF. This sequence joins TRBV6-4 and TRBJ2-5; tentatively, D is TRBD2 (6 bases). This CDR3 has 14 amino acids. The V gene's germline CDR1 is MRHNA and CDR2 SNTAGT. V shed 9 bases and J shed 2 bases, with 16 bases lying between them.

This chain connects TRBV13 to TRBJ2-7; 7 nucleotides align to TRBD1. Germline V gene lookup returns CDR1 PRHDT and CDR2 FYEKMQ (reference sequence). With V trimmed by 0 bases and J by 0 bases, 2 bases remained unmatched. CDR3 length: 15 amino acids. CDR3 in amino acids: CASSLGTGISYEQYF. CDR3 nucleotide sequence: TGTGCCAGCAGCTTAGGGACAGGGATCTCCTACGAGCAGTACTTC.

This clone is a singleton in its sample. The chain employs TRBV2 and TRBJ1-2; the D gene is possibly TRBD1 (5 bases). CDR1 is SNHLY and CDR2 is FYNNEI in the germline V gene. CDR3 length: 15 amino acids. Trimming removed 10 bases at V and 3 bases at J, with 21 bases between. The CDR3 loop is CATPRPGEVDYGYTF. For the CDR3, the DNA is TGTGCCACCCCGCGGCCGGGGGAAGTAGACTATGGCTACACCTTC.

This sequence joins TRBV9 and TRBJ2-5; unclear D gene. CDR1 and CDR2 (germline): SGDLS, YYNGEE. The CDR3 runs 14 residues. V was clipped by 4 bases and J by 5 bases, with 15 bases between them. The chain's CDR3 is CASSTDLGRETQYF. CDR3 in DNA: TGTGCCAGCAGCACAGACCTGGGCCGGGAGACCCAGTACTTC.

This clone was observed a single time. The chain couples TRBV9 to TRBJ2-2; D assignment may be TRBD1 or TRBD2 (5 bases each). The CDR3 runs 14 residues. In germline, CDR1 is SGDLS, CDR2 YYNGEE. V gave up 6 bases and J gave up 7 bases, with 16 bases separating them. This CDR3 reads CASTSPRGDGELFF. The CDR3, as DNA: TGTGCCAGCACCTCACCCCGGGGCGACGGGGAGCTGTTTTTT.

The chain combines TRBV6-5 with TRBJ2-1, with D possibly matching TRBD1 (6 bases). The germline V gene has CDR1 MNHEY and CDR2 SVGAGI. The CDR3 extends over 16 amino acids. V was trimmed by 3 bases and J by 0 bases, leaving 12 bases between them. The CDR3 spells CASSYLQGSSYNEQFF. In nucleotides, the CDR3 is TGTGCCAGCAGTTATCTTCAGGGGAGCTCCTACAATGAGCAGTTCTTC.

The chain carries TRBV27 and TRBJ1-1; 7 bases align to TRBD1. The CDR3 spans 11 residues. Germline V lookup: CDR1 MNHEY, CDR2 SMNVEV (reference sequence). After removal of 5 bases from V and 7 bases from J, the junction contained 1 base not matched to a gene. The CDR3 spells CASSHRGEAFF. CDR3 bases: TGTGCCAGCAGTCACAGGGGTGAAGCTTTCTTT.

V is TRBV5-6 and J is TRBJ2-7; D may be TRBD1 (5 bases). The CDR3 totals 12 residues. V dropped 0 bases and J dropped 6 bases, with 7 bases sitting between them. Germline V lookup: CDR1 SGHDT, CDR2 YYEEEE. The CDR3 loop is CASSLGGGEQYF. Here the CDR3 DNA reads TGTGCCAGCAGCTTGGGGGGCGGCGAGCAGTACTTC.

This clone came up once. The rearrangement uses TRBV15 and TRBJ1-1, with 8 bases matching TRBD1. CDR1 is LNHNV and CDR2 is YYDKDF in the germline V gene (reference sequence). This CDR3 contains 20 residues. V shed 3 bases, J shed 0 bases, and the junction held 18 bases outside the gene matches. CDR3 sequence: CATSSHDRGTKTGVNTEAFF. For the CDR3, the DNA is TGTGCCACCAGCAGCCACGACAGGGGCACCAAGACGGGTGTGAACACTGAAGCTTTCTTT.

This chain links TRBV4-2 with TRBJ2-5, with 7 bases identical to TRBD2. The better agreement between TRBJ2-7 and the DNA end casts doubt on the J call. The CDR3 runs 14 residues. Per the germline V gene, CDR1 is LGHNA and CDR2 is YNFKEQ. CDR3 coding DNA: TGTGCCAGCAGCCCCGGACTAGACCCCTACGAGCAGTACTTC. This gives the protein CASSPGLDPYEQYF.

Here the CDR3 DNA reads TGTGCCAGCAGTTTTTTTGGGGGCGCCGGGGAGCTGTTTTTT. It translates to CASSFFGGAGELFF. The chain joins TRBV27 to TRBJ2-2; tentatively, D is TRBD1 (6 bases). The V and J ends lost 3 bases and 6 bases respectively, with 11 bases between them. The CDR3 covers 14 residues. Per germline, CDR1 MNHEY and CDR2 SMNVEV (reference sequence).

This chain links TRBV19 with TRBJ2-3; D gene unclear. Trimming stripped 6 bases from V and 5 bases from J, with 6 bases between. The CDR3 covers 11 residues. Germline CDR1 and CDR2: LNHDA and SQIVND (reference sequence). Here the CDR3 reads CASRYGDTQYF. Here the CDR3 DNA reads TGTGCCAGTAGGTACGGAGATACGCAGTATTTT.